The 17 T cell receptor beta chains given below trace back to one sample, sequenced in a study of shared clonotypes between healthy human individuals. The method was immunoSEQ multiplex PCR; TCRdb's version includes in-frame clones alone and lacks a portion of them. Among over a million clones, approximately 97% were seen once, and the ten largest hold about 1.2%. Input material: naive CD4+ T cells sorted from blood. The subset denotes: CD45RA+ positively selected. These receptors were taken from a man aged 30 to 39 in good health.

CDR3 nucleotide sequence: TGTGCCAGCAGCCCCTATAGCGGGAGGGGCGGGGAGCTGTTTTTT. This gives the protein CASSPYSGRGGELFF. The chain recombines TRBV5-8 with TRBJ2-2; 11 nucleotides match TRBD2. Trimming removed 4 bases from V and 7 bases from J; junction bases left unmatched: 6. The CDR3 runs to 15 residues. Germline-derived CDR1 and CDR2 are SGHTS and YDEGEE.

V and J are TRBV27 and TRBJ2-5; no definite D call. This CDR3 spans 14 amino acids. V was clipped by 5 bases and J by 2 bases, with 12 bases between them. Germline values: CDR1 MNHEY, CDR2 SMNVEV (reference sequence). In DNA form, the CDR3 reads TGTGCCAGCAGTCCCCGTATGTGGCAAGAGACCCAGTACTTC. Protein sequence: CASSPRMWQETQYF.

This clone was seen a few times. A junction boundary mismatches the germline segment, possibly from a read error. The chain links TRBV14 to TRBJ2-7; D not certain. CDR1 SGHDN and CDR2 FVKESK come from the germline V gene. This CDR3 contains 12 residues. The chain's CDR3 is CASGQFPYEQYF. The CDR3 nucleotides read TGTGCCAGCGGCCAGTTTCCGTACGAGCAGTACTTC.

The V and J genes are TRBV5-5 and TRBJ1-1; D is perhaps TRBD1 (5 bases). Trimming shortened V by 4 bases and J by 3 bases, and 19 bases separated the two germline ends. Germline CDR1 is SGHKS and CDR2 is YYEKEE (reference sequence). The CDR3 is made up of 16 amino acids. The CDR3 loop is CASSPYSGEFDTEAFF. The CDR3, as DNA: TGTGCCAGCAGCCCTTATTCGGGGGAGTTTGACACTGAAGCTTTCTTT.

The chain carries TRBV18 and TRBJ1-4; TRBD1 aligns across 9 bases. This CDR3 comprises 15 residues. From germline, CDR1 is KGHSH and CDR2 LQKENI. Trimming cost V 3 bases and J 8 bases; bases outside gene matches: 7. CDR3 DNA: TGTGCCAGCTCACCCCCGACAGGGGGAAGAGAAAAACTGTTTTTT. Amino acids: CASSPPTGGREKLFF.

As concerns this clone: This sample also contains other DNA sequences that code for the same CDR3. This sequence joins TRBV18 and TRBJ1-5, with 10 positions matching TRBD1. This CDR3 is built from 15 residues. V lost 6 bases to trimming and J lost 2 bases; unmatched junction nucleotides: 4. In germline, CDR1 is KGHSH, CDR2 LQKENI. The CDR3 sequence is CASSLGQGGNQPQHF. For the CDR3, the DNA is TGTGCCAGCTCCCTCGGACAGGGGGGCAATCAGCCCCAGCATTTT. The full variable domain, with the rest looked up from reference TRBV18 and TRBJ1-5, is NAGVMQNPRHLVRRRGQEARLRCSPMKGHSHVYWYRQLPEEGLKFMVYLQKENIIDESGMPKERFSAEFPKEGPSILRIQQVVRGDSAAYFCASSLGQGGNQPQHFGDGTRLSIL.

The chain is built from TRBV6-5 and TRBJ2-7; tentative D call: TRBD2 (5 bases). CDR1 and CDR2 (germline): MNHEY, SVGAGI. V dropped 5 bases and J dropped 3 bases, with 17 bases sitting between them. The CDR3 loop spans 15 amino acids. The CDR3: CASSQTTLRRYEQYF. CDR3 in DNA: TGTGCCAGCAGTCAGACTACTCTAAGACGCTACGAGCAGTACTTC.

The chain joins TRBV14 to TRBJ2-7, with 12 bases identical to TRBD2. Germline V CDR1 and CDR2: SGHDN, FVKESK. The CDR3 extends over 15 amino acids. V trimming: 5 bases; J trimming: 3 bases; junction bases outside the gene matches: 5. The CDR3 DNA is TGTGCCAGCAGCTTGGGACTAGCGGGCCTCTACGAGCAGTACTTC. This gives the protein CASSLGLAGLYEQYF.

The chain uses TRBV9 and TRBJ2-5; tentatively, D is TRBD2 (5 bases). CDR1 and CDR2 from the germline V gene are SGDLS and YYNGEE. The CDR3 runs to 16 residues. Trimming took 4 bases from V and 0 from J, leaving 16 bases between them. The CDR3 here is CASSSRPAGDQETQYF. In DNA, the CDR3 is TGTGCCAGCAGCTCCCGGCCGGCCGGGGACCAAGAGACCCAGTACTTC.

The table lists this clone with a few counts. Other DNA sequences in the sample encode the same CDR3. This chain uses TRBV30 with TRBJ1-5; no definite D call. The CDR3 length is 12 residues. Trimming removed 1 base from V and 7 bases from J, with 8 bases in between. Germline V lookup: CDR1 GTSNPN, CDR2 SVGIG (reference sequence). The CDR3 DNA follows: TGTGCCTGGAGTGAAGGGAACCAGCCCCAGCATTTT. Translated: CAWSEGNQPQHF.

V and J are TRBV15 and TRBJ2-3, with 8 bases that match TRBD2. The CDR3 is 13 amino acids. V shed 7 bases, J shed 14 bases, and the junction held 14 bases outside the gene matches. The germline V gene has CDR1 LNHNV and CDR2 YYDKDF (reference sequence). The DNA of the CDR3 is TGTGCCACCACCCAGAGACAAGCGGGGACTAGGTATTTT. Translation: CATTQRQAGTRYF.

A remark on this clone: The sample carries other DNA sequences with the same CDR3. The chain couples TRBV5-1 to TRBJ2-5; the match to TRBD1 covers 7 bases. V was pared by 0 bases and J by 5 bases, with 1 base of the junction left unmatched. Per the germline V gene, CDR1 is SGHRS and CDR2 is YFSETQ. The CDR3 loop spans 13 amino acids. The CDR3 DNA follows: TGCGCCAGCAGCTTGGCAGGGGGTGAGACCCAGTACTTC. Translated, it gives CASSLAGGETQYF.

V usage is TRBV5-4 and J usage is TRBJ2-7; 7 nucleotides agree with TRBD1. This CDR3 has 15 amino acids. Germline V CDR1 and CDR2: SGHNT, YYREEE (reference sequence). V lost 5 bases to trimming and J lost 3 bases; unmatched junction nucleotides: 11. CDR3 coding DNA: TGTGCCAGCAGTTTAACCGGGACAGCGTTCTACGAGCAGTACTTC. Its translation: CASSLTGTAFYEQYF.

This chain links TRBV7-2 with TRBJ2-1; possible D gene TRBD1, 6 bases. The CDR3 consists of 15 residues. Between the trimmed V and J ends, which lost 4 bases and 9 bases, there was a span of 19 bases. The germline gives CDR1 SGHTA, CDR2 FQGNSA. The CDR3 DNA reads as TGTGCCAGCAGCTCGACCTCAAGGGGCAGGGGTGAGCAGTTCTTC. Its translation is CASSSTSRGRGEQFF.

For the CDR3, the DNA is TGTGCCAGTAGTATACCGGTGACTAGCGGGAGTGGGCCAGATACGCAGTATTTT. Protein: CASSIPVTSGSGPDTQYF. The rearrangement joins TRBV19 to TRBJ2-3; 12 nucleotides align to TRBD2. Germline V CDR1 and CDR2: LNHDA, SQIVND (reference sequence). CDR3 length: 18 residues. V trimming: 2 bases; J trimming: 4 bases; junction bases outside the gene matches: 10.

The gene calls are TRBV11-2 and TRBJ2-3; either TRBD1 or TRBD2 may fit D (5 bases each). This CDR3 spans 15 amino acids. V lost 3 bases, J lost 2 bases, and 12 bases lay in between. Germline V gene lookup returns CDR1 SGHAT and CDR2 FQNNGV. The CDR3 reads CASSFLGEFTDTQYF. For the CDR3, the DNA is TGTGCCAGCAGCTTTCTGGGGGAGTTCACAGATACGCAGTATTTT. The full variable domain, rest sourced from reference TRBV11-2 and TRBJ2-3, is EAGVAQSPRYKIIEKRQSVAFWCNPISGHATLYWYQQILGQGPKLLIQFQNNGVVDDSQLPKDRFSAERLKGVDSTLKIQPAKLEDSAVYLCASSFLGEFTDTQYFGPGTRLTVL.

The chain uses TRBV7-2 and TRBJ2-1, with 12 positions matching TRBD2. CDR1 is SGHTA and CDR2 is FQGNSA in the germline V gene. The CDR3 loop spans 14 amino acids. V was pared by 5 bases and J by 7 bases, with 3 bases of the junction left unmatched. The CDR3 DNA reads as TGTGCCAGCAGCCCCGGGACTAGCGGGAATGAGCAGTTCTTC. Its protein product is CASSPGTSGNEQFF.